This TCR beta chain was profiled in a study of Graves' ophthalmopathy and Graves' hyperthyroidism. Study-wide results and limits: Between ophthalmopathy and stable hyperthyroidism, a 13-signature model drew a separation with 87.88% sensitivity and 81.08% specificity.

This CDR3 region has 14 residues. Trimming left V 0 bases short and J 8 bases short, with 16 bases between. The germline gives CDR1 DFQATT, CDR2 SNEGSKA (reference sequence). Ophthalmopathy-affected donors exhibited moderate-to-severe activity, CAS ≥3, NOSPECS ≥4, and duration under 3 months. Researchers took RNA transcripts and amplified TCR beta CDR3 regions from them. Second-round multiplex PCR followed a first-round RT-PCR using HTBI primers. One entry per CDR3 protein results from TCRdb running MiXCR on the multiplex PCR reads. The table has 600,000 to 950,000 distinct CDR3 sequences, 40% seen once. With respect to this clonotype: Its antigen remains unknown.

The chain recombines TRBV20-1 with TRBJ1-2; D is unresolved. The source is an adult man with Graves' ophthalmopathy. The sequencing input was peripheral blood. The CDR3 is CSARESRATGGYTF. The CDR3 DNA reads as TGCAGTGCTAGAGAGTCGAGGGCGACGGGAGGCTACACCTTC.